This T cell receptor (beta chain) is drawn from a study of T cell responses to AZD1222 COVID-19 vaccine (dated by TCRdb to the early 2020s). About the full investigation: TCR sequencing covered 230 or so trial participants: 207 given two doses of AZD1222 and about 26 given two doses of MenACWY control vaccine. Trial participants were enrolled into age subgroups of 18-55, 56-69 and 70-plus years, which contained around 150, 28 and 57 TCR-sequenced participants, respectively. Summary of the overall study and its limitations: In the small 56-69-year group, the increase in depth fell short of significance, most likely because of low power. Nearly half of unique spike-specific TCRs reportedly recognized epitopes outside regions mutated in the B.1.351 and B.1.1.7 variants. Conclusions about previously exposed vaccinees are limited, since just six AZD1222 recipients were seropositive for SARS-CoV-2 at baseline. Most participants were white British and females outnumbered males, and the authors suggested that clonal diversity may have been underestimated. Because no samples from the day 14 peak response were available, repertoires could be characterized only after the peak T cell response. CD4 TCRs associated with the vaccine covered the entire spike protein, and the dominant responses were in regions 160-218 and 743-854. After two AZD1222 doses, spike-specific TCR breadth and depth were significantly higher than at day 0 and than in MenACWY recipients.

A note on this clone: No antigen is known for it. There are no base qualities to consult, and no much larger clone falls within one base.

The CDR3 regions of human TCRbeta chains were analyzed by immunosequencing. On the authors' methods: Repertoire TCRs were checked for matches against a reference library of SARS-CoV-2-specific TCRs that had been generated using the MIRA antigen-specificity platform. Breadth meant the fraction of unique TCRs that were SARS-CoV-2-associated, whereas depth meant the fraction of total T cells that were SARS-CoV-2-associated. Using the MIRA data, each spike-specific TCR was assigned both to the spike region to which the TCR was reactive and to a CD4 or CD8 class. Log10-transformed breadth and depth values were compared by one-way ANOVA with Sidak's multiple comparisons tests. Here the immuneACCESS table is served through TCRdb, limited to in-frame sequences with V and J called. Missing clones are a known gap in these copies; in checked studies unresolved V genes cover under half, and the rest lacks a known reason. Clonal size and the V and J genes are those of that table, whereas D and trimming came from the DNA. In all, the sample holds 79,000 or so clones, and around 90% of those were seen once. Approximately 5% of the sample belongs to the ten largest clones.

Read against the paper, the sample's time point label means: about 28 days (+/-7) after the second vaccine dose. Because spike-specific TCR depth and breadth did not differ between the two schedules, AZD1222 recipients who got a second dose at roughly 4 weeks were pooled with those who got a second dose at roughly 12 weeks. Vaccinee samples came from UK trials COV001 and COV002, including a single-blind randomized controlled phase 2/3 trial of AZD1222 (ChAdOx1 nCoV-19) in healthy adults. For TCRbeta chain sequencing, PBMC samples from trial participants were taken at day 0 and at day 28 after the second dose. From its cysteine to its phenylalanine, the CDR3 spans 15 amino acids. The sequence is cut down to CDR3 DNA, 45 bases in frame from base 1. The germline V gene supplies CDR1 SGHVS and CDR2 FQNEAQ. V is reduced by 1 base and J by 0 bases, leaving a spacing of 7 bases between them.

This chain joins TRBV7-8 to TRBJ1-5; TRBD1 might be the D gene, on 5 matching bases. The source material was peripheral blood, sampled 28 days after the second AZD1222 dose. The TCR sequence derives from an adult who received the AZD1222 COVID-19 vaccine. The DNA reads TGTGCCAGCAGCTTAGGTGACAGTAGCAATCAGCCCCAGCATTTT. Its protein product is CASSLGDSSNQPQHF.